This TCR beta chain comes out of a study of human T cells and chemical hapten exposure. Turning to the study itself: For sensitization, 2% DPC was applied to a roughly 2 cm by roughly 2 cm patch of upper inner arm skin.

Per the authors' pipeline: Just over 95,000 TCRs per sample was the median, with a range of roughly 23,224 to 690,600. TCRdb re-derived calls from the RACE reads in MiXCR, one entry per CDR3 protein. TCRdb, not the authors, supplied the V and J calls. This table holds 150,000 to 200,000 distinct CDR3 sequences, approximately 20% found once. As for time point: patch test 1, 2 weeks after DPC sensitization. The sample's treatment: therapeutic diphenylcyclopropenone sensitization with weekly scalp DPC. The study, taken as a whole, reports: More PT1 expanded TCRs went with higher patch test scores. Compared with pre-sensitization or healthy control sets, expanded TCRs clustered more.

The germline CDR1 and CDR2 sequences are SGHRS and YFSETQ. This CDR3 is built from 14 residues. Deletions cut 3 bases from V and 4 bases from J, with 11 bases between. Comment on this clonotype: The antigen is not known.

The chain links TRBV5-1 to TRBJ2-1; D is uncertain. This clonotype originated in a woman aged 50 to 60 with alopecia areata. Some clones in this sample may be carry-over from other donors' samples. This specimen consisted of whole blood, obtained in connection with sensitization to the hapten diphenylcyclopropenone (DPC). For the CDR3, the DNA is TGCGCCAGCAGCTCGCACGGTGCATACAATGAGCAGTTCTTC. Its protein is CASSSHGAYNEQFF.